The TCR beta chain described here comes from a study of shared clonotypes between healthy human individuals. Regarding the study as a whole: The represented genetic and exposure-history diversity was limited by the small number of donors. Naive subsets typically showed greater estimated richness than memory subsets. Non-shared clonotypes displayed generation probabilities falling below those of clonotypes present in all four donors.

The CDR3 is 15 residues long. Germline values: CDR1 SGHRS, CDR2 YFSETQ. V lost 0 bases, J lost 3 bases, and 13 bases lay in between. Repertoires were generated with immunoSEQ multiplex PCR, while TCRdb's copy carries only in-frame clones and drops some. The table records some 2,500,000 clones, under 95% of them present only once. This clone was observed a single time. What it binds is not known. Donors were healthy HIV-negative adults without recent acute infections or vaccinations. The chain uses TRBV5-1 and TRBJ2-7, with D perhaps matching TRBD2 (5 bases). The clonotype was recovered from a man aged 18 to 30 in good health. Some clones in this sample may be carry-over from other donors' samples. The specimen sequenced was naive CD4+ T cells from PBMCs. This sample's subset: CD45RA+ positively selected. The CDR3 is CASSLDPTSVYEQYF. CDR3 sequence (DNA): TGCGCCAGCAGCTTGGACCCCACTAGTGTCTACGAGCAGTACTTC.